Sequencing of this T cell receptor beta chain was carried out in a study of T cells after yellow fever vaccination. The overall study: Fractions of low cell number were prepared using SMART-Seq v4 Ultra Low Input.

This CDR3 spans 14 amino acids. V was pared by 2 bases and J by 4 bases, with 1 base of the junction left unmatched. Germline values: CDR1 MNHEY, CDR2 SVGEGT. This clonotype was seen ten or more times. 5'RACE template switching added a universal primer site and UMIs to TCR cDNA. One entry per CDR3 protein results from TCRdb running MiXCR on the 5' RACE reads. The sample yields tens of thousands of distinct CDR3 sequences, about an eighth seen once. Points from the study as a whole: Across the CD4 and CD8 compartments, a small share of clonotypes was present in both.

The starting material was CD8+ T cells not binding an NS4B(214-222) dextramer, sorted from PBMCs, obtained 20 to 25 days after the first yellow fever vaccination. This clonotype was obtained from a man younger than 30 who received the YFV17D yellow fever vaccine. The chain joins TRBV6-2 or TRBV6-3 to TRBJ2-3, with 9 bases identical to TRBD2. CDR3 nucleotide sequence: TGTGCCAGCAGTTACGGCGGGGGGGCAGATACGCAGTATTTT. Protein product: CASSYGGGADTQYF.